The sequence of this T cell receptor beta chain was determined in a study of Graves' ophthalmopathy and Graves' hyperthyroidism. The wider study: Peripheral blood was collected at initial diagnosis, before any treatment.

For repertoire sequencing, the TCR beta CDR3 regions were amplified from RNA transcripts. RT-PCR in the first round used HTBI primers; a second-round multiplex PCR followed. TCRdb re-called the multiplex PCR reads with MiXCR, one entry per CDR3 protein. The sample records around 600,000 distinct CDR3 sequences, 35% to 45% being singletons. Study results and caveats: Blood also contained most of the expanded thyroid clonotypes above 0.001 frequency.

This clonotype was recorded a few times. The antigen is not known. The TCR comes from an adult man with Graves' ophthalmopathy. What was sequenced was peripheral blood.

CDR3 nucleotide sequence: TGTGCCAGCAGCCAGCACTCCTACGAGCAGTACTTC. This sequence encodes CASSQHSYEQYF. This sequence joins TRBV12-3 or TRBV12-4 and TRBJ2-7, with D unclear. The CDR3 length is 12 residues. V was trimmed by 6 bases and J by 0 bases, leaving 6 bases between them.